This TCR beta chain was identified in a study of cytomegalovirus exposure and HLA in healthy donors. Study results and limitations: The listing of 150 to 200 TCR beta chains classed them as cytomegalovirus-associated. Association of a missense DCLRE1C variant with TCR beta V- and J-gene trimming was reported in a later analysis. Sequencing had likely introduced a cluster of highly shared sequence variants as an artifact. There were some public TCRs occurring in many donors, but most TCR sequences were rare.

The germline CDR1 and CDR2 sequences are MGHDK and SYGVNS. V was cut by 0 bases and J by 0 bases, with 11 bases left in between. The CDR3 loop spans 16 amino acids. Researchers ran the PCR with 60 Vbeta and 13 Jbeta primers. Profiling relied on immunoSEQ multiplex PCR, and the TCRdb table lists in-frame clones only, not all of them. Seen here are about 240,000 clones, 81% observed once, and the top ten hold 8%. Turning to this clone: Antigen unknown.

The sample was PBMCs. This sequence joins TRBV25-1 and TRBJ2-5, with a tentative D call TRBD2 (5 bases). This TCR derives from a woman aged 55-69 years in good health and CMV-seropositive. The CDR3 DNA follows: TGTGCCAGCAGTGAATATCTCGGGGAGTACCAAGAGACCCAGTACTTC. It yields the protein CASSEYLGEYQETQYF.